This T cell receptor beta chain is from a study of OX40 agonist ivuxolimab in advanced cancers. Clones were read by immunoSEQ multiplex PCR, and TCRdb kept only the in-frame ones, dropping some. Altogether 15,000 to 20,000 clones are present, more than 75% being singletons, with the ten largest covering about half. General study results and limits: Clones of CD4+ and CD8+ blood T cells grew by week 6 at doses of 0.1 to 3.0 mg/kg. Expanded clones belonging to CD8+ T cells outnumbered, on average, those of CD4+. Also present in some nonresponders was a low level of normalized T-cell clonal expansion.

With respect to this clone: Its cognate antigen is unknown.

This specimen was CD4+ or CD8+ T cells sorted from blood, taken in a trial of the OX40 agonist ivuxolimab. The source is an adult with an advanced solid tumor such as melanoma, head and neck, liver or kidney cancer.

The CDR3 region has the DNA TGTGCCAGCAGCGCTCTGGGCAGGGCCCCCTACGAGCAGTACTTC. This gives the protein CASSALGRAPYEQYF. The rearrangement joins TRBV7-6 to TRBJ2-7, with D possibly TRBD1 on 5 matching bases. Germline CDR1 is SGHVS and CDR2 is FNYEAQ. The V end lost 5 bases, the J end lost 2 bases, and 16 bases lay between the germline ends. There are 15 residues in the CDR3.